This T cell receptor beta chain was documented in a study of siplizumab effects on memory and regulatory T cells. Broader study findings: Many proliferating CD4+ or CD8+ clones remained unclassified. Roughly 75-96% of them could not be assigned either a naive or a memory phenotype. No more than a minor fraction of alloreactive clones could be traced back to unstimulated subsets. It seemed that naive T cells were more diverse than memory cells and were major contributors to the alloresponse.

This clone was observed once. Antigen: not known. Sequencing used immunoSEQ multiplex PCR; TCRdb keeps in-frame clones, though not all of them. The table lists tens of thousands of clones, 94% of them singletons. CDR1 and CDR2 (germline): SNHLY, FYNNEI. Trimming took off 1 base at V and 0 bases at J, with 7 bases between the two ends. The CDR3 covers 15 residues. The chain couples TRBV2 to TRBJ2-1; possible D gene TRBD1, 5 bases. Sequencing used non-Treg CD4+ T cells sorted from blood. The sequence came from a human donor in good health. The chain's CDR3 is CASSEDRSSYNEQFF. CDR3 in DNA: TGTGCCAGCAGTGAAGACAGGAGCTCCTACAATGAGCAGTTCTTC.